This TCR beta chain was sequenced for a study of OX40 agonist ivuxolimab in advanced cancers. Study results and limitations: At 0.1 to 3.0 mg/kg, CD4+ and CD8+ blood T cells expanded clonally by week 6. Researchers did not establish what antigens the expanded peripheral T cells target. Among some nonresponders, normalized T-cell clonal expansion was also low.

A note on this clone: Its specificity is not known.

Trimming took 7 bases from V and 4 from J; bases not matched to a gene: 11. Germline loops: CDR1 LNHDA, CDR2 SQIVND (reference sequence). The CDR3 is 16 residues long. The assay was immunoSEQ multiplex PCR, and TCRdb's table has in-frame clones only and misses some. The sample includes roughly 100,000 clones, 91% of them seen just once. V is TRBV19 and J is TRBJ1-2, with 11 bases fitting TRBD1. This sequence was found in an adult with an advanced solid tumor such as melanoma, head and neck, liver or kidney cancer. The source was CD4+ or CD8+ T cells sorted from blood, collected in a trial of the OX40 agonist ivuxolimab. The CDR3 nucleotides are TGTGCCAGTACCTGGACAGGGGGCGACACCGGCTATGGCTACACCTTC. Translated: CASTWTGGDTGYGYTF.